Given below is one T cell receptor beta chain in context. What it recognizes is unknown. This record belongs to a study of blood T cells in healthy people across ages. Then a second PCR, running roughly 7 to 11 cycles, was carried out with a sample-barcoded 5' primer and a J-beta primer mix. TCRdb ran MiXCR on the 5' RACE reads and lists one entry per CDR3 protein. The top ten clones hold approximately 7.7% of a sample with 1.5 million to 2 million distinct CDR3 sequences, 28% of them seen once. General study results and limits: Observed TCR beta diversity showed a strong correlation with the percentage of naive T cells as measured by flow cytometry.

The source material was blood. The sequence was obtained from a woman younger than 45 in good health.

This chain's CDR3 is CASSSSGPLYNEQFF. The CDR3 DNA reads as TGTGCCAGCAGCTCTTCGGGGCCCCTCTACAATGAGCAGTTCTTC. The J gene is TRBJ2-1, the V gene TRBV7-2, with D perhaps matching TRBD1 or TRBD2 (5 bases each). The length of the CDR3 is 15 residues. The V end lost 4 bases, the J end lost 3 bases, and 13 bases lay between the germline ends. Germline V gene lookup returns CDR1 SGHTA and CDR2 FQGNSA.